This passage covers 26 T cell receptor beta chains from one sample sequenced in a study of shared clonotypes between healthy human individuals. Here immunoSEQ multiplex PCR was the method, and the copy in TCRdb shows in-frame clones only, minus some. The profile shows approximately 740,000 clones, about 74% of them singletons. Sequencing input: memory CD4+ T cells sorted from blood. Subset specified: CD45RA-negative fraction. Receptors originate from a woman aged 25 to 39 in good health.

This clone has more than one count but fewer than ten. The chain recombines TRBV7-2 with TRBJ2-3; no clear D. Trimming shortened V by 1 base and J by 1 base, and 9 bases separated the two germline ends. Germline CDR1 SGHTA, CDR2 FQGNSA. The CDR3 loop spans 15 amino acids. CDR3 region: CASSLGHRGTDTQYF. In DNA form, the CDR3 reads TGTGCCAGCAGCTTAGGGCATCGCGGCACAGATACGCAGTATTTT.

V gene TRBV5-6 combines with J gene TRBJ2-1; the match to TRBD2 covers 10 bases. The V segment lost 2 bases and the J segment 3 bases; nucleotides outside the gene matches: 2. The CDR3 runs to 15 residues. Germline V gene data show CDR1 as SGHDT and CDR2 as YYEEEE. The CDR3 reads CASSLTSGDYNEQFF. For the CDR3, the DNA is TGTGCCAGCAGCTTAACTAGCGGGGACTACAATGAGCAGTTCTTC.

This clone was seen a few times. The V call is TRBV28, the J call TRBJ1-4; perhaps TRBD1 as D (5 bases). The CDR3 sequence is 13 residues long. The germline gives CDR1 MDHEN, CDR2 SYDVKM. Trimming pared 6 bases from V and 8 bases from J, leaving 13 bases between. Written as DNA, the CDR3 is TGTGCCAGCAGGAACTCAGCAGGGGAAAAACTGTTTTTT. Translation gives CASRNSAGEKLFF. The full variable domain, completed using reference TRBV28 and TRBJ1-4, is DVKVTQSSRYLVKRTGEKVFLECVQDMDHENMFWYRQDPGLGLRLIYFSYDVKMKEKGDIPEGYSVSREKKERFSLILESASTNQTSMYLCASRNSAGEKLFFGSGTQLSVL.

The chain couples TRBV13 to TRBJ1-5; D is unclear. This CDR3 region has 12 residues. Germline CDR1 and CDR2: PRHDT and FYEKMQ (reference sequence). V was cut by 5 bases and J by 4 bases, with 6 bases left in between. The CDR3 loop is CASSVKNQPQHF. For the CDR3, the DNA is TGTGCCAGCAGCGTGAAAAATCAGCCCCAGCATTTT. Full variable domain (rest looked up from reference TRBV13 and TRBJ1-5): AAGVIQSPRHLIKEKRETATLKCYPIPRHDTVYWYQQGPGQDPQFLISFYEKMQSDKGSIPDRFSAQQFSDYHSELNMSSLELGDSALYFCASSVKNQPQHFGDGTRLSIL.

This chain joins TRBV7-8 and TRBJ2-7; D ambiguous. The CDR3 is 17 residues long. Per the germline V gene, CDR1 is SGHVS and CDR2 is FQNEAQ. Deletions cut 1 base from V and 1 base from J, with 17 bases between. The CDR3 sequence: CASSLESGVIMSYEQYF. The CDR3 bases are TGTGCCAGCAGCTTAGAATCCGGTGTTATTATGTCCTACGAGCAGTACTTC.

This clone was seen a handful of times. The chain has TRBV4-1 and TRBJ2-3, with D perhaps matching TRBD1 (5 bases). The CDR3 sequence is 16 residues long. CDR1 and CDR2 from the germline V gene are MGHRA and YSYEKL. Trimming cost V 0 bases and J 2 bases, with 12 bases left between them. CDR3 DNA sequence: TGCGCCAGCAGCCAAGAATTGAGACAGAACACAGATACGCAGTATTTT. Its translation is CASSQELRQNTDTQYF.

Details on this clone: This specimen includes other DNA sequences encoding the same CDR3. The J gene is TRBJ2-3, the V gene TRBV15; TRBD2 matches at 7 bases. Germline CDR1 reads LNHNV; CDR2 reads YYDKDF (reference sequence). The trim removed 3 bases at V and 2 bases at J, leaving 5 bases unmatched. This CDR3 is 15 amino acids long. CDR3 bases: TGTGCCACCAGCAGGCAAGGGACTATCACAGATACGCAGTATTTT. This sequence encodes CATSRQGTITDTQYF.

The V gene is TRBV20-1, the J gene TRBJ2-7; D gene ambiguous. The CDR3 totals 11 residues. Germline V CDR1 and CDR2: DFQATT, SNEGSKA (reference sequence). V lost 6 bases and J 2 bases, leaving 8 bases between the germline ends. The CDR3 protein is CSAIRAYEQYF. The CDR3 bases are TGCAGTGCCATCCGGGCCTACGAGCAGTACTTC.

The chain employs TRBV5-1 and TRBJ2-3; 9 bases are shared with TRBD2. Germline values: CDR1 SGHRS, CDR2 YFSETQ. The CDR3 is made up of 16 amino acids. V lost 3 bases to trimming and J lost 3 bases; unmatched junction nucleotides: 8. In nucleotides, the CDR3 is TGCGCCAGCAGCTCGACCGGGACTAGCAAGACAGATACGCAGTATTTT. Residues: CASSSTGTSKTDTQYF.

The chain joins TRBV19 to TRBJ2-2; no clear D gene. V dropped 8 bases and J dropped 7 bases, with 8 bases sitting between them. The CDR3 is 11 residues long. Germline lookup yields CDR1 LNHDA and CDR2 SQIVND (reference sequence). For the CDR3, the DNA is TGTGCCAGTGGGGTCGTCGGGGAGCTGTTTTTT. It translates to CASGVVGELFF.

CDR3 sequence: CASSRDSGYEAFF. The CDR3 coding sequence is TGTGCCAGCAGCCGGGACAGCGGTTATGAAGCTTTCTTT. This sequence joins TRBV7-2 and TRBJ1-1; 7 bases map to TRBD1. After removal of 5 bases from V and 7 bases from J, the junction contained 7 bases not matched to a gene. The germline V gene has CDR1 SGHTA and CDR2 FQGNSA. CDR3 length: 13 residues.

The rearrangement links TRBV7-2 to TRBJ1-2, with D possibly TRBD1 on 5 matching bases. V was shortened by 1 base and J by 7 bases, with 13 bases between the two germline ends. Per germline, CDR1 SGHTA and CDR2 FQGNSA. The CDR3 extends over 14 amino acids. The CDR3 protein is CASSLGPGVGGYTF. The CDR3 nucleotides read TGTGCCAGCAGCTTAGGTCCGGGGGTCGGTGGCTACACCTTC.

The rearrangement uses TRBV18 and TRBJ1-2; D uncertain. Trimming stripped 2 bases from V and 2 bases from J, with 6 bases between. Germline CDR1 is KGHSH and CDR2 is LQKENI. This CDR3 contains 13 residues. The DNA for the CDR3 is TGTGCCAGCTCACCAGGGCGGAACTATGGCTACACCTTC. This codes for CASSPGRNYGYTF.

The CDR3 spells CASRKIGQGRTEAFF. The CDR3 bases are TGTGCCAGCAGGAAGATTGGACAGGGTCGGACTGAAGCTTTCTTT. The chain carries TRBV25-1 and TRBJ1-1; TRBD1 aligns across 8 bases. The CDR3 runs 15 residues. V trimming: 6 bases; J trimming: 5 bases; junction bases outside the gene matches: 11. Germline CDR1 and CDR2: MGHDK and SYGVNS. Full variable domain (missing parts from reference TRBV25-1 and TRBJ1-1): EADIYQTPRYLVIGTGKKITLECSQTMGHDKMYWYQQDPGMELHLIHYSYGVNSTEKGDLSSESTVSRIRTEHFPLTLESARPSHTSQYLCASRKIGQGRTEAFFGQGTRLTVV.

The chain couples TRBV28 to TRBJ1-1, with TRBD1 matching over 11 bases. The germline V gene has CDR1 MDHEN and CDR2 SYDVKM. Trimming removed 6 bases from V and 10 bases from J; junction bases left unmatched: 7. The CDR3 consists of 13 residues. The CDR3 is CASSLPGQGVAFF. The CDR3 nucleotides are TGTGCCAGCAGCCTTCCGGGACAGGGGGTAGCTTTCTTT.

The V and J genes are TRBV28 and TRBJ1-2; TRBD1 matches at 8 bases. Looked up from germline, CDR1 is MDHEN and CDR2 is SYDVKM. V was pared by 4 bases and J by 4 bases, with 8 bases of the junction left unmatched. This CDR3 region has 15 residues. The CDR3 loop is CASSSPGTGLYGYTF. DNA for the CDR3: TGTGCCAGCAGTTCCCCCGGGACAGGCCTCTATGGCTACACCTTC.

The gene calls are TRBV11-2 and TRBJ2-7; 10 nucleotides line up with TRBD2. This CDR3 is built from 16 residues. Germline CDR1 SGHAT, CDR2 FQNNGV. Losses at the gene ends were 2 bases for V and 1 base for J; bases not matched to a gene: 5. The CDR3 DNA follows: TGTGCCAGCAGCTTACAAGCGGGAGGGCGGTCCTACGAGCAGTACTTC. Translated, it gives CASSLQAGGRSYEQYF.

About this clone: At the DNA level, this CDR3 is encoded by other sequences in the same sample as well. The gene calls are TRBV18 and TRBJ2-7; no reliable D call. In germline, CDR1 is KGHSH, CDR2 LQKENI. The CDR3 totals 15 residues. Trimming took off 0 bases at V and 0 bases at J, with 9 bases between the two ends. The CDR3 loop is CASSPPFPSSYEQYF. DNA for the CDR3: TGTGCCAGCTCACCACCTTTTCCGAGCTCCTACGAGCAGTACTTC.

This clone was seen once. The chain employs TRBV7-2 and TRBJ1-1, with D perhaps TRBD1 (6 bases). V was clipped by 3 bases and J by 0 bases, with 11 bases between them. This CDR3 is 15 amino acids long. CDR1 and CDR2 from the germline V gene are SGHTA and FQGNSA. The CDR3 is CASSFGGSLNTEAFF. The CDR3 DNA sequence: TGTGCCAGCAGCTTTGGGGGCAGTCTGAACACTGAAGCTTTCTTT.

Here the CDR3 DNA reads TGTGCCAGCGTGGCGTACAATGAGCAGTTCTTC. Its translation: CASVAYNEQFF. The V call is TRBV6-1, the J call TRBJ2-1; D gene uncertain. Trimming shortened V by 8 bases and J by 4 bases, and 6 bases separated the two germline ends. The CDR3 covers 11 residues. Germline CDR1 MNHNS, CDR2 SASEGT.

As concerns this clone: Given a much more abundant clone one base away, this may be a read error. The chain uses TRBV6-1 and TRBJ1-5; D remains unclear. The CDR3 sequence is 12 residues long. Germline values: CDR1 MNHNS, CDR2 SASEGT. V was cut by 7 bases and J by 1 base, with 5 bases left in between. The CDR3 bases are TGTGCCAGCACGGGAAGCAATCAGCCCCAGCATTTT. As protein: CASTGSNQPQHF.

This clone was picked up one time. CDR3 nucleotides: TGCGCCAGCAGCTGTCCGGACAGGGACACTGGGGACACCGGGGAGCTGTTTTTT. This translates into CASSCPDRDTGDTGELFF. The chain carries TRBV5-1 and TRBJ2-2, with 8 positions matching TRBD1. V gave up 3 bases and J gave up 3 bases; unmatched junction bases: 13. CDR3 length equals 18 residues. The V gene's germline CDR1 is SGHRS and CDR2 YFSETQ.

This clone was seen at least ten times. Other DNA sequences within the sample encode an identical CDR3. The chain carries TRBV28 and TRBJ1-5, with 9 bases fitting TRBD1. Germline trimming cut 3 bases from V and 6 bases from J; bases unmatched to any gene: 0. Looked up from germline, CDR1 is MDHEN and CDR2 is SYDVKM. CDR3 length equals 13 residues. The CDR3 nucleotides read TGTGCCAGCAGTTTGACAGGGGGTCAGCCCCAGCATTTT. It translates to CASSLTGGQPQHF.

The chain combines TRBV2 with TRBJ2-7; 13 nucleotides line up with TRBD2. Per the germline V gene, CDR1 is SNHLY and CDR2 is FYNNEI. The junction had 13 bases not matched to a gene; V was cut back by 8 bases and J by 6 bases. The CDR3 totals 16 residues. The CDR3 is CASHHPGGLAGSEQYF. DNA of the CDR3: TGTGCCAGCCACCACCCGGGGGGACTAGCGGGATCCGAGCAGTACTTC.

This clone came up a few times. The rearrangement links TRBV5-5 to TRBJ2-5, with no clear D. There are 14 residues in the CDR3. The ends were cut back, 0 bases at V and 2 bases at J, with 8 bases in the middle. In germline, CDR1 is SGHKS, CDR2 YYEKEE (reference sequence). As DNA, the CDR3 is TGTGCCAGCAGCTTGGTGTGGGATCAAGAGACCCAGTACTTC. Protein: CASSLVWDQETQYF.

The V call is TRBV5-4, the J call TRBJ1-1; possibly TRBD1 for D (6 bases). V lost 1 base and J 1 base, leaving 11 bases between the germline ends. The CDR3 has 15 residues. CDR1 and CDR2 (germline): SGHNT, YYREEE (reference sequence). The CDR3 here is CASSLSAQGNTEAFF. In nucleotides, the CDR3 is TGTGCCAGCAGCTTGTCAGCACAGGGGAACACTGAAGCTTTCTTT.